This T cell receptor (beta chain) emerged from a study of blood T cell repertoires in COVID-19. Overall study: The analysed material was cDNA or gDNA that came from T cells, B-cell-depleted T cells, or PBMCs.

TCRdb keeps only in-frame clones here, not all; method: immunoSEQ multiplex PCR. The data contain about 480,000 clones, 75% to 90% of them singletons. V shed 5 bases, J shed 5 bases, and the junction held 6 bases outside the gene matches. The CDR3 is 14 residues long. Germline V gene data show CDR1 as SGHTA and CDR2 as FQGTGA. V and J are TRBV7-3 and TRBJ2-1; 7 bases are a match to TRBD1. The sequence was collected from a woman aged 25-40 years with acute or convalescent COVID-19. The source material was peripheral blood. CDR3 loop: CASSRQGENNEQFF. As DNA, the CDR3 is TGTGCCAGCAGCCGACAGGGTGAAAACAATGAGCAGTTCTTC.